Here is one T cell receptor beta chain with its context. Its specificity is not known. The data derive from a study of cytotoxic CD8 clonotypes in ibrutinib-treated CLL. Overall study results and limits: At progression, clonality fell back toward baseline after rising at ibrutinib response.

Data came from immunoSEQ multiplex PCR; TCRdb stores just in-frame clones and leaves some out. Of around 70,000 clones listed, approximately 80% are singletons. Per the germline V gene, CDR1 is SGHRS and CDR2 is YFSETQ. The CDR3 totals 15 residues. The V and J ends lost 5 bases and 1 base, in that order; junction bases with no gene match: 6. This sequence was found in a human donor with chronic lymphocytic leukemia. The chain has TRBV5-1 and TRBJ2-7, with TRBD2 identical over 10 bases. The material was PBMCs, obtained at disease progression, from a patient treated with ibrutinib. The CDR3 coding sequence is TGCGCCAGCAGTCAGCGGGGGGGCCATTCCTACGAGCAGTACTTC. Amino acid sequence: CASSQRGGHSYEQYF.